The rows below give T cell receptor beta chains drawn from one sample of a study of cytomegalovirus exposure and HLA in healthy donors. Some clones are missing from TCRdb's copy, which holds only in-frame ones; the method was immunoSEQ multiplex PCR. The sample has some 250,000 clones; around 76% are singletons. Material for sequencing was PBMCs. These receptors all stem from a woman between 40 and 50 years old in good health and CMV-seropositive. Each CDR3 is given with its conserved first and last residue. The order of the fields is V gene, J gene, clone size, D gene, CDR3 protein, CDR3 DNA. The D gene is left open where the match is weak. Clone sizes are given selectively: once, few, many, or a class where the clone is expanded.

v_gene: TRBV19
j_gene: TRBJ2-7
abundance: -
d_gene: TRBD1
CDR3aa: CASSLGQGTYEQYF
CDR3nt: TGTGCCAGTAGTCTTGGACAGGGTACCTACGAGCAGTACTTC

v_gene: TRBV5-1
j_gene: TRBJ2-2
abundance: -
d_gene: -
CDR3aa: CASSSSGVLRTGELFF
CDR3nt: TGCGCCAGCAGCTCCTCAGGGGTTTTGAGAACCGGGGAGCTGTTTTTT

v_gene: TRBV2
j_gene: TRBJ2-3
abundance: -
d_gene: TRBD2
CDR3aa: CASSELAEYF
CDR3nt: TGTGCCAGCAGTGAACTAGCGGAGTATTTT

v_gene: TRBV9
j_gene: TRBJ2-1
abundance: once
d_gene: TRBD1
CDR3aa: CASSQGTGGISSYNEQFF
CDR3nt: TGTGCCAGCAGCCAAGGGACAGGGGGAATCAGCTCCTACAATGAGCAGTTCTTC

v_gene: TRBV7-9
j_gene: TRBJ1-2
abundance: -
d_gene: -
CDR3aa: CSSSLEGKGVYGYTF
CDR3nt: TGTTCCAGCAGCTTAGAGGGCAAGGGGGTCTATGGCTACACCTTC

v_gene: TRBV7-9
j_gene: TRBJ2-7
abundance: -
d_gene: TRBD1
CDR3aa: CASSLAVLTLRTGWYEQYF
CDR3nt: TGTGCCAGCAGCTTAGCTGTATTAACCCTAAGGACAGGATGGTACGAGCAGTACTTC

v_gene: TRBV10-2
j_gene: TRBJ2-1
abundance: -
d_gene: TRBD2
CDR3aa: CATLSGSSYNEQFF
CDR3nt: TGCGCCACCTTGAGCGGGAGCTCCTACAATGAGCAGTTCTTC

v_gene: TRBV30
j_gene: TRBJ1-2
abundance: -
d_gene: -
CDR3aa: CAWSPDRLYTYGYTF
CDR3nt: TGTGCCTGGAGTCCCGACAGACTCTATACCTATGGCTACACCTTC

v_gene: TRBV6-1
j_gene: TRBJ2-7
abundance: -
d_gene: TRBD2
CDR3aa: CASSPAGASSYEQYF
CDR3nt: TGTGCCAGCAGCCCAGCGGGGGCTAGCTCCTACGAGCAGTACTTC

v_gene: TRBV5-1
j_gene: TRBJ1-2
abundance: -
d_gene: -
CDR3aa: CASSPPGRHKEAGYTF
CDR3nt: TGCGCCAGCAGCCCGCCCGGGAGACACAAGGAAGCTGGCTACACCTTC

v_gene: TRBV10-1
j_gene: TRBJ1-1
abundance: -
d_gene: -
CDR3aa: CASSGGRGNTEAFF
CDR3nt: TGCGCCAGCAGTGGAGGGCGCGGGAACACTGAAGCTTTCTTT

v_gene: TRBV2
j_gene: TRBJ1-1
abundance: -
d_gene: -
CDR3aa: CASSQTGSEAFF
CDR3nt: TGTGCCAGCAGTCAGACAGGATCTGAAGCTTTCTTT

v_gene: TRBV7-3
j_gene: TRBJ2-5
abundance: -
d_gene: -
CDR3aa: CASSLGHLQETQYF
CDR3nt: TGTGCCAGCAGCTTAGGGCACCTCCAAGAGACCCAGTACTTC

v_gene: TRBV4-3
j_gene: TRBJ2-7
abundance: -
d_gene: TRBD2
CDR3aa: CASSQESLAGGTDEQYF
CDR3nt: TGCGCCAGCAGCCAAGAATCGCTAGCGGGGGGCACGGACGAGCAGTACTTC

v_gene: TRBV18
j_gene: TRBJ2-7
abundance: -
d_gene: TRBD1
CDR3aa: CASSPLLGQGTYEQYF
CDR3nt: TGTGCCAGCTCACCACTCTTGGGACAGGGTACCTACGAGCAGTACTTC

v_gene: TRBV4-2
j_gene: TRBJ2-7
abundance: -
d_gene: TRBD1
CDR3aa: CASSSRDRSYEQYF
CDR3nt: TGTGCCAGCAGCTCCCGGGACAGATCCTACGAGCAGTACTTC

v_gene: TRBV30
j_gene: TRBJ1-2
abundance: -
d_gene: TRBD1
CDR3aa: CACRDVDREAGYTF
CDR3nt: TGTGCCTGCCGGGACGTCGACAGGGAAGCTGGCTACACCTTC

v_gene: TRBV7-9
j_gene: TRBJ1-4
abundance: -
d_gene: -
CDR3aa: CASSRDRDSNEKLFF
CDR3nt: TGTGCCAGCAGCCGGGATCGAGACTCAAATGAAAAACTGTTTTTT

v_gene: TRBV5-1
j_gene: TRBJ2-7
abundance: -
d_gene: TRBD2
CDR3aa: CASSGGGSGGGSEQYF
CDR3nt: TGCGCCAGCTCCGGTGGGGGTAGCGGGGGCGGAAGCGAGCAGTACTTC

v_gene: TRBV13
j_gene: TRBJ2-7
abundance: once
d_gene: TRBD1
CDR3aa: CASSTRGTGAYEQYF
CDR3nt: TGTGCCAGCAGCACCCGCGGGACAGGAGCCTACGAGCAGTACTTC

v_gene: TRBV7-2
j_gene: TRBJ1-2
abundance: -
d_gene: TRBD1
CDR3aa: CASSLANRGQGYTF
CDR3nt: TGTGCCAGCAGCTTAGCGAACAGGGGGCAAGGCTACACCTTC

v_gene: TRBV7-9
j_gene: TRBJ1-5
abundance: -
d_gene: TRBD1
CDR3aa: CASSYRTGGTEQPQHF
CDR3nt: TGTGCCAGCAGCTATAGGACAGGGGGAACGGAGCAGCCCCAGCATTTT

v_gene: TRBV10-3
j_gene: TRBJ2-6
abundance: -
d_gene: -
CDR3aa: CAISDPWTAGANVLTF
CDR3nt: TGTGCCATCAGTGACCCCTGGACAGCCGGGGCCAACGTCCTGACTTTC

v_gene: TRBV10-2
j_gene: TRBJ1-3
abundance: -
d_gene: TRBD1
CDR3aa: CASRQGAGNTIYF
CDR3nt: TGCGCCAGTAGACAGGGGGCTGGAAACACCATATATTTT

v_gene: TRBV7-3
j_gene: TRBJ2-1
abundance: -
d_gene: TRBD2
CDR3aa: CASSPLAGGGNEQFF
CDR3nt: TGTGCCAGCAGTCCTCTAGCGGGAGGTGGGAATGAGCAGTTCTTC

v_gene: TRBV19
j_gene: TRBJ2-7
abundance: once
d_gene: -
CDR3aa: CASSMFIQGFYEQYF
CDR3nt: TGTGCCAGTAGTATGTTCATACAGGGATTTTACGAGCAGTACTTC

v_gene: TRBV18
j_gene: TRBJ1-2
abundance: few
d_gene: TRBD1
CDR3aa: CASSRDVDRGHGYTF
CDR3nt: TGTGCCAGCTCAAGAGACGTAGACAGGGGGCATGGCTACACCTTC

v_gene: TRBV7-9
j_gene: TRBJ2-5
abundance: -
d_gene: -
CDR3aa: CASSYPLQETQYF
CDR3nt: TGTGCCAGCAGCTACCCTCTACAAGAGACCCAGTACTTC

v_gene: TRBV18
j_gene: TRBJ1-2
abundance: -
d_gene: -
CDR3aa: CASSPRTDGYTF
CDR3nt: TGTGCCAGCTCACCGCGGACAGATGGCTACACCTTC

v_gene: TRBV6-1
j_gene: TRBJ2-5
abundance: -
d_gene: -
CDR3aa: CASSDRVQETQYF
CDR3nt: TGTGCCAGCAGTGACAGGGTTCAAGAGACCCAGTACTTC

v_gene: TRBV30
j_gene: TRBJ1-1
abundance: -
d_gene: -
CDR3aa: CALGGAFF
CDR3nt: TGTGCCTTGGGAGGAGCTTTCTTT

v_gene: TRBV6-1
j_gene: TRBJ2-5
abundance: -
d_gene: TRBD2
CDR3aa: CASSELAGQETQYF
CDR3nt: TGTGCCAGCAGTGAACTAGCGGGCCAAGAGACCCAGTACTTC

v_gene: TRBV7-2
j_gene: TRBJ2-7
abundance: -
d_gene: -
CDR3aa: CASSAGNRFIGQYF
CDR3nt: TGTGCCAGCAGCGCCGGGAACAGATTTATAGGGCAGTACTTC

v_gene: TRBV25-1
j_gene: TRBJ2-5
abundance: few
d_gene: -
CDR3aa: CASSERRETQYF
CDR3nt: TGTGCCAGCAGTGAACGGAGGGAGACCCAGTACTTC

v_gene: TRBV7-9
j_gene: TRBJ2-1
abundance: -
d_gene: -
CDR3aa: CASKGTGSSYEQFF
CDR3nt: TGTGCCAGCAAGGGAACAGGTAGCTCCTACGAGCAGTTCTTC

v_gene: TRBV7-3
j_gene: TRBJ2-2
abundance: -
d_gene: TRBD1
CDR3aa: CASSSLQGAGELFF
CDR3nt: TGTGCCAGCAGCTCCCTACAGGGGGCTGGGGAGCTGTTTTTT

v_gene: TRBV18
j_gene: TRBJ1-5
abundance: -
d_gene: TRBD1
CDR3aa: CASSAKRTGDQPQHF
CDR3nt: TGTGCCAGCTCAGCGAAACGGACAGGGGATCAGCCCCAGCATTTT

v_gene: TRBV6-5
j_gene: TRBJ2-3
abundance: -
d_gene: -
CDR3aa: CASRKVGADTQYF
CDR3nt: TGTGCCAGCCGTAAGGTAGGGGCAGATACGCAGTATTTT

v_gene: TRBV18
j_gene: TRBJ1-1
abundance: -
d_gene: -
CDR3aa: CASSPRADLNTEAFF
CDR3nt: TGTGCCAGCTCCCCCCGAGCGGATCTGAACACTGAAGCTTTCTTT

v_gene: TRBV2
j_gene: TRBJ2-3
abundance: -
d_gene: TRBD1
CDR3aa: CASRAGTGGSPDTQYF
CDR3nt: TGTGCCAGCAGAGCCGGGACAGGGGGTTCCCCAGATACGCAGTATTTT

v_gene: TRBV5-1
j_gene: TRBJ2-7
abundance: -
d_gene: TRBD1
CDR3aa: CASSSITGTGEVYEQYF
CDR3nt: TGCGCCAGCAGCTCTATAACCGGGACAGGGGAAGTCTACGAGCAGTACTTC

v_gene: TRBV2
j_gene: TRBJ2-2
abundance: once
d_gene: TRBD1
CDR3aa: CASSLQGADTGELFF
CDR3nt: TGTGCCAGCAGTTTACAGGGGGCGGACACCGGGGAGCTGTTTTTT

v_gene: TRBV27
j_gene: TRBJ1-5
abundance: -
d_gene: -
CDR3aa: CASSFTGLGNQPQHF
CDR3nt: TGTGCCAGCAGTTTCACAGGGTTAGGCAATCAGCCCCAGCATTTT

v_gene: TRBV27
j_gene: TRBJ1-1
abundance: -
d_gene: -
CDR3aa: CASSYFSAGDTEAFF
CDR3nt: TGTGCCAGCAGTTACTTTTCGGCAGGGGACACTGAAGCTTTCTTT

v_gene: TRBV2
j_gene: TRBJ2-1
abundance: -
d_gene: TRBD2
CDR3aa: CASRDLGLADNEQFF
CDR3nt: TGTGCCAGCAGAGATCTGGGACTAGCGGACAATGAGCAGTTCTTC

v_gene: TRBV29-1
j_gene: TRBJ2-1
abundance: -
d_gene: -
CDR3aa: CSVETVNEQFF
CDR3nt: TGCAGCGTTGAGACAGTCAATGAGCAGTTCTTC

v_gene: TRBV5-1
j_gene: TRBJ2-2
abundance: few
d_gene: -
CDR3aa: CASSLGGENTGELFF
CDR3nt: TGCGCCAGCAGCTTAGGCGGGGAGAACACCGGGGAGCTGTTTTTT

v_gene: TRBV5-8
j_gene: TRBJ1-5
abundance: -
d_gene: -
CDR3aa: CASRPLSGNQPQHF
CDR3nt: TGTGCCAGCAGACCTCTTTCAGGCAATCAGCCCCAGCATTTT

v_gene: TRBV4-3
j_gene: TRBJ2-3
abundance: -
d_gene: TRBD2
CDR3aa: CASSQEAGDTSTDTQYF
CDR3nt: TGCGCCAGCAGCCAAGAGGCGGGGGATACTAGCACAGATACGCAGTATTTT

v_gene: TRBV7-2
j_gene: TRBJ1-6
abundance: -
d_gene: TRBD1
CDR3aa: CASSRHGGGQGISPLHF
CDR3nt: TGTGCCAGCAGTCGTCACGGGGGGGGACAGGGAATTTCACCCCTCCACTTT